This TCR beta chain is from a study of T-cell reconstitution after alpha-beta-depleted transplantation in children. Study-wide points: The origin of alpha-beta T cells about two months after transplant was reportedly several hundred expanded graft clones.

Unique molecular identifiers were built into the TCRbeta library. TCRdb re-analysed the PCR reads in MiXCR, keeping a single row per CDR3 protein. The repertoire holds a few hundred thousand distinct CDR3 sequences, around 27% seen once, with about 35% in the top ten. Comments on this clonotype: The antigen is not known.

The sequence was obtained from a boy in the first two years of life with Wiskott-Aldrich syndrome, due to receive a stem cell transplant. Source: PBMCs, taken before TCRalphabeta/CD19-depleted stem cell transplant.

CDR3 sequence reads: CASSRDSANYGYTF. CDR3 nucleotides: TGTGCCAGCAGCCGGGACAGCGCTAACTATGGCTACACCTTC. This sequence joins TRBV7-2 and TRBJ1-2, with TRBD1 matching 7 bases. The CDR3 sequence is 14 residues long. V was pared by 5 bases and J by 0 bases, with 3 bases of the junction left unmatched. CDR1 is SGHTA, CDR2 FQGNSA, per germline.